The rows below give T cell receptor beta chains drawn from one sample of a study of blood T cell repertoires in COVID-19. TCRdb's copy holds only in-frame clones and misses some; the assay was immunoSEQ multiplex PCR. Of 20,000 to 30,000 clones listed, approximately 85% are singletons. Sequences were obtained from peripheral blood. The receptors originated from a human donor in a cohort sampled during active COVID-19. CDR3s include the opening cysteine and the closing phenylalanine or tryptophan. D genes are given only for firm matches. Clone size is stated in some rows and not others, as once, few, many or a class when expanded.

abundance,d_gene,j_gene,v_gene,CDR3aa,CDR3nt
few,-,TRBJ2-7,TRBV7-9,CASSSWGDSSYEQYF,TGTGCCAGCAGCTCATGGGGGGACAGCTCCTACGAGCAGTACTTC
-,TRBD1,TRBJ1-4,TRBV6-5,CASSYNRGPNEKLFF,TGTGCCAGCAGCTACAACAGGGGACCTAATGAAAAACTGTTTTTT
-,-,TRBJ1-5,TRBV19,CASSINGNQPQHF,TGTGCCAGTAGTATTAACGGGAATCAGCCCCAGCATTTT
-,-,TRBJ1-6,TRBV25-1,CASSDAGSPLHF,TGTGCCAGCAGTGACGCGGGCTCACCCCTCCACTTT
-,-,TRBJ1-1,TRBV18,CASSPSGRDTEAFF,TGTGCCAGCTCACCGAGCGGGAGGGACACTGAAGCTTTCTTT
-,-,TRBJ1-1,TRBV6-5,CASSYPGKNTEAFF,TGTGCCAGCAGTTACCCAGGGAAGAACACTGAAGCTTTCTTT
-,-,TRBJ2-5,TRBV11-3,CASSLELGSGTQETQYF,TGTGCCAGCAGCTTAGAGTTGGGTAGCGGTACTCAAGAGACCCAGTACTTC
-,TRBD2,TRBJ2-5,TRBV5-1,CASTLRGGRVRETQYF,TGCGCCAGCACCTTGAGGGGCGGGAGGGTTCGAGAGACCCAGTACTTC
-,-,TRBJ1-3,TRBV6-1,CASSEVGENTIYF,TGTGCCAGCAGTGAAGTTGGAGAAAACACCATATATTTT
once,TRBD1,TRBJ1-4,TRBV4-3,CASSTGDRAGEKLFF,TGCGCCAGCAGCACGGGAGACAGGGCTGGTGAAAAACTGTTTTTT
-,-,TRBJ2-3,TRBV12-3/TRBV12-4,CASNLQGATQYF,TGTGCCAGCAACCTACAGGGCGCCACGCAGTATTTT
few,TRBD1,TRBJ2-4,TRBV4-3,CASSQDLPGQGADIQYF,TGCGCCAGCAGCCAAGACCTACCGGGACAGGGGGCAGACATTCAGTACTTC
-,-,TRBJ2-2,TRBV28,CASSSSVSGELFF,TGTGCCAGCAGTTCCTCGGTTAGCGGGGAGCTGTTTTTT
-,-,TRBJ2-2,TRBV19,CASSRTGINTGELFF,TGTGCCAGTAGTAGAACGGGAATCAACACCGGGGAGCTGTTTTTT
-,-,TRBJ2-3,TRBV2,CASASATDTQYF,TGTGCCAGTGCTAGCGCCACAGATACGCAGTATTTT
-,-,TRBJ2-5,TRBV28,CASSTTRPETQYF,TGTGCCAGCAGTACAACTAGGCCAGAGACCCAGTACTTC
-,TRBD2,TRBJ2-3,TRBV24-1,CATSSGRGGNTDTQYF,TGTGCCACCTCTTCGGGGCGGGGGGGCAACACAGATACGCAGTATTTT
few,TRBD1,TRBJ2-2,TRBV11-3,CASSVDRGPDTGELFF,TGTGCCAGCAGCGTAGACAGGGGGCCGGACACCGGGGAGCTGTTTTTT
once,-,TRBJ2-7,TRBV4-1,CASSQNPGLSSYEQYF,TGCGCCAGCAGCCAAAATCCGGGACTCAGCTCCTACGAGCAGTACTTC
once,TRBD1,TRBJ1-5,TRBV18,CASSLQGAYSNQPQHF,TGTGCCAGCTCACTACAGGGGGCGTATAGCAATCAGCCCCAGCATTTT
-,TRBD1,TRBJ2-1,TRBV9,CASSVVTGWDEQFF,TGTGCCAGCAGCGTAGTGACAGGGTGGGATGAGCAGTTCTTC
-,TRBD1,TRBJ1-4,TRBV27,CASSSGQGGEKLFF,TGTGCCAGCAGTTCGGGACAGGGCGGTGAAAAACTGTTTTTT
few,-,TRBJ1-2,TRBV5-4,CASSQIGTRNYGYTF,TGTGCCAGCAGCCAAATCGGGACAAGGAACTATGGCTACACCTTC
-,TRBD1,TRBJ2-1,TRBV7-3,CASSHPDRGQQFF,TGTGCCAGCAGCCACCCGGACAGGGGGCAGCAGTTCTTC
few,-,TRBJ2-7,TRBV7-6,CASSLGVAPGAGEQYF,TGTGCCAGCAGCTTAGGGGTAGCCCCCGGTGCTGGCGAGCAGTACTTC
-,-,TRBJ2-5,TRBV4-1,CASSQGQEFGGIQETQYF,TGCGCCAGCAGCCAGGGACAAGAATTTGGGGGTATCCAAGAGACCCAGTACTTC
large,TRBD1,TRBJ2-7,TRBV27,CASSLGDRGLSYEQYF,TGTGCCAGCAGTTTAGGGGACAGGGGTCTCTCCTACGAGCAGTACTTC
-,TRBD1,TRBJ1-3,TRBV5-4,CASSFKGTDTIYF,TGTGCCAGCAGCTTTAAGGGGACAGACACCATATATTTT
-,TRBD2,TRBJ2-7,TRBV7-2,CASSFGSGGLAKSYEQYF,TGTGCCAGCAGCTTTGGGAGTGGGGGACTAGCGAAATCCTACGAGCAGTACTTC
-,TRBD2,TRBJ2-5,TRBV5-4,CASSLGPGTSGETQYF,TGTGCCAGCAGCTTGGGCCCGGGGACTAGCGGCGAGACCCAGTACTTC
-,TRBD2,TRBJ2-1,TRBV12-5,CASGLVRGDNEQFF,TGTGCTAGTGGTTTGGTGCGGGGGGACAATGAGCAGTTCTTC
-,-,TRBJ1-1,TRBV5-1,CASSPTPGRNTEAFF,TGCGCCAGCAGCCCAACGCCAGGGCGGAACACTGAAGCTTTCTTT
-,TRBD1,TRBJ2-1,TRBV7-9,CASSSPAPGTESRNEQFF,TGTGCCAGCAGCTCCCCCGCTCCGGGGACAGAGTCAAGGAATGAGCAGTTCTTC
-,-,TRBJ1-5,TRBV6-6,CASTGGTGFGNQPQHF,TGTGCCAGCACGGGGGGGACGGGGTTTGGCAATCAGCCCCAGCATTTT
-,TRBD2,TRBJ2-2,TRBV27,CASSSRTSGRVVTGELFF,TGTGCCAGCAGTTCTCGGACTAGCGGGAGGGTTGTCACCGGGGAGCTGTTTTTT
-,TRBD1,TRBJ2-5,TRBV5-5,CASSFSAGGQETQYF,TGTGCCAGCAGCTTCTCGGCAGGGGGCCAAGAGACCCAGTACTTC
-,-,TRBJ1-2,TRBV28,CASSLVQGPGYTF,TGTGCCAGCAGTTTGGTTCAGGGGCCCGGCTACACCTTC
-,TRBD1,TRBJ2-5,TRBV9,CASSAGQGARGTQYF,TGTGCCAGCAGCGCGGGACAGGGGGCCCGTGGGACCCAGTACTTC
-,TRBD2,TRBJ2-2,TRBV4-3,CASSQIFSRGRVKTGELFF,TGCGCCAGCAGCCAAATTTTCAGCCGCGGGAGGGTGAAGACCGGGGAGCTGTTTTTT
-,-,TRBJ2-1,TRBV27,CASSLRPGDLYNEQFF,TGTGCCAGCAGTTTACGGCCAGGGGACCTGTACAATGAGCAGTTCTTC
few,-,TRBJ2-1,TRBV5-6,CASSSEGVGFF,TGTGCCAGCAGCTCGGAGGGTGTTGGGTTCTTC
-,-,TRBJ2-2,TRBV2,CASSELEPNTGELFF,TGTGCCAGCAGTGAACTAGAGCCGAACACCGGGGAGCTGTTTTTT
-,-,TRBJ2-7,TRBV5-4,CASSLQGSLIYEQYF,TGTGCCAGCAGCTTGCAGGGTTCCCTAATCTACGAGCAGTACTTC
-,TRBD2,TRBJ2-3,TRBV14,CASSPGTSGSMDTQYF,TGTGCCAGCAGCCCCGGGACTAGTGGGAGCATGGATACGCAGTATTTT
-,-,TRBJ1-2,TRBV2,CASSSDHIQGSF,TGTGCCAGCAGTTCCGATCACATTCAGGGCTCCTTC
-,TRBD1,TRBJ2-5,TRBV19,CASSETGKETQYF,TGTGCCAGTAGCGAGACAGGGAAGGAGACCCAGTACTTC
-,TRBD1,TRBJ2-7,TRBV6-1,CASSEGTGGFYEQYF,TGTGCCAGCAGTGAGGGGACAGGGGGCTTCTACGAGCAGTACTTC
once,TRBD2,TRBJ2-2,TRBV27,CASSQSGRNTGELFF,TGTGCCAGCAGTCAGAGCGGGAGAAACACCGGGGAGCTGTTTTTT
-,TRBD1,TRBJ1-2,TRBV6-5,CASRRTGENYGYTF,TGTGCCAGCAGGAGGACAGGGGAAAACTATGGCTACACCTTC
few,-,TRBJ1-3,TRBV2,CASGEGRAGNTIYF,TGTGCCAGCGGTGAGGGCAGGGCTGGAAACACCATATATTTT
-,TRBD2,TRBJ2-1,TRBV5-1,CASSLLAGGFNEQFF,TGCGCCAGCAGCTTGTTAGCGGGAGGATTCAATGAGCAGTTCTTC